Below, one TCR beta chain is given with its context. These data originate in a study of PD-L1 blockade in urothelial cancer. Whole-study context: Atezolizumab at 1,200 mg intravenously every 3 weeks was started by patients in about 2014.

This CDR3 region has 15 residues. The V and J ends lost 4 bases and 0 bases, in that order; junction bases with no gene match: 6. Germline V gene data show CDR1 as SGHVS and CDR2 as FNYEAQ. Some clones are missing from TCRdb's copy, which holds only in-frame ones; the method was immunoSEQ multiplex PCR. The top ten clones hold around 3.2% of a sample with just under 30,000 clones, 70% to 90% of them seen once. The starting material was PBMCs, obtained around atezolizumab (anti-PD-L1) treatment. This receptor was taken from a man aged 45-60 years with urothelial cancer. The chain uses TRBV7-6 and TRBJ2-7; 7 nucleotides align to TRBD1. This CDR3 reads CASSSYRGNSYEQYF. The CDR3 DNA reads as TGTGCCAGCAGCTCTTACAGGGGCAACTCCTACGAGCAGTACTTC.